This TCR beta chain comes out of a study of cytomegalovirus exposure and HLA in healthy donors. These donors counted as nominally healthy when sampled, but unrecorded immune exposures were likely. PCR primers comprised 60 Vbeta and 13 Jbeta primers. Profiling relied on immunoSEQ multiplex PCR, and the TCRdb table lists in-frame clones only, not all of them. The sample holds roughly 180,000 clones, roughly 85% seen once. A remark on this clone: Its antigen is currently unknown.

Overall study findings and caveats: With later analysis, a missense DCLRE1C variant became linked to TCR beta V- and J-gene trimming. There were three CMV-associated chains whose specificity for CMV antigens was confirmed in vitro. Later findings reportedly placed an Asian-associated ancestry cluster below the roughly 660-donor mean for N-insertions.

Germline CDR1 and CDR2: MDHEN and SYDVKM. V was pared by 6 bases and J by 9 bases, with 16 bases of the junction left unmatched. This CDR3 is 17 amino acids long. The sample comprised PBMCs. This chain uses TRBV28 with TRBJ2-3; the match to TRBD2 covers 12 bases. This clonotype was obtained from a boy aged 2-9 years in good health and CMV-seronegative. The CDR3 spells CASSLGLAGPRRETQYF. CDR3 DNA sequence: TGTGCCAGCAGCCTCGGACTAGCGGGGCCAAGACGGGAAACGCAGTATTTT.